A selection of T cell receptor beta chains follows, all from one sample in a study of CD8 T cells in ankylosing spondylitis. TCRdb independently ran MiXCR on the 5' RACE reads; one entry per CDR3 protein. This table has roughly 230,000 distinct CDR3 sequences, under 20% appearing once. Sequenced material: blood, either unsorted or a sorted T cell fraction (not recorded which). These receptors came from a male donor with ankylosing spondylitis or in good health (not recorded which). Both conserved end residues are part of each CDR3.

v_call,cdr3_aa
TRBV6-5,CASSTWTGAMNTEAFF
TRBV11-2,CASSLDIRLDLTGELFF
TRBV6-1,CASRNGGGGTEAFF
TRBV29-1,CSVAEGLSYEQFF
TRBV4-1,CASSLGVPDNEQFF
TRBV5-1,CASSHSGEETQYF
TRBV7-8,CASSVRGAANYEQYF
TRBV12-3/TRBV12-4,CASSPPGLVSSYEQYF
TRBV29-1,CSVEGLAEASYEQYF
TRBV4-1,CASSQDAPGGLNTEAFF
TRBV5-1,CASSLEVSGSPEQYF
TRBV12-5,CASGFGLAGDNEQFF
TRBV4-1,CASSQGVGIAGETQYF
TRBV29-1,CSVFERELKFF
TRBV27,CASSQITPTGLDTEAFF
TRBV5-1,CASSLWTGDEQYF
TRBV4-3,CASSEGAGTHPEQYF
TRBV27,CASSPRGRARNEQFF
TRBV6-6,CASVPGGNSPLHF
TRBV7-8,CASSLLVVPYEQYF